The entry below gives a single T cell receptor beta chain sequence along with its context. These data belong to a study of blood T cell repertoires in COVID-19. Study-wide context: Acute and convalescent COVID-19 specimens originated in the United States, Italy and Spain. Sources were T cells, B-cell-depleted T cells, or PBMCs; the material itself was cDNA or gDNA.

In the original analysis: Counts of nucleated cells, estimated from reference gene primer amplification, were obtained. The table came from immunoSEQ multiplex PCR; TCRdb's copy has only in-frame clones and leaves some out. V, J and clone size derive from that table, while D and trimming were established from the DNA sequence. The sample yields some 210,000 clones, approximately 80% seen once. Participants were placed into cohorts based on the clinical history they reported. The sample consisted of PBMCs or T cells enriched from blood (not recorded which). The source is a man under 40 with acute COVID-19.

CDR3 residues: CASSPTSGGAYTQYF. In DNA form, the CDR3 reads TGTGCCAGCAGCCCAACTAGCGGGGGGGCATATACGCAGTATTTT. The chain links TRBV7-3 to TRBJ2-3, with 13 nucleotides matching TRBD2. J was trimmed by 7 bases and V by 5 bases; bases with no gene match: 6. Germline V gives CDR1 SGHTA, CDR2 FQGTGA. This CDR3 has 15 residues.